The subject of this entry is one T cell receptor beta chain. As yet, its antigen is unknown. Sample time point: persistent/refractory GD, antithyroid drugs over 5 years with positive TRAb. Researchers made the TCR library from RNA that was extracted from PBMCs. CDR1 is MNHEY, CDR2 SMNVEV, per germline (reference sequence). Trimming shortened V by 5 bases and J by 0 bases, and 16 bases separated the two germline ends. This CDR3 comprises 16 residues. The data were obtained in a study of regulatory T cells in long-lasting Graves disease. Looking at the study overall: More than 5 years of antithyroid drugs with positive TSH receptor antibodies defined persistent Graves' disease. Broader study findings: Thyroid tissue went unexamined; only peripheral blood was analyzed. Persistent disease favored TRBV28, TRBJ1-2 and TRBJ2-5.

Construction of the TCR beta libraries employed iRepertoire HTBI primers in conjunction with Arm-PCR of CDR3 regions. In TCRdb, the multiplex PCR reads were re-called with MiXCR into one record per CDR3 protein. The sample records about 660,000 distinct CDR3 sequences, about 30% being singletons. The sequences come from peripheral blood mononuclear cells (PBMCs), collected when the disease was refractory, from a patient treated with antithyroid drugs. The J gene is TRBJ2-5, the V gene TRBV27; possibly TRBD2 for D (5 bases). This TCR came from a female donor with Graves disease. This CDR3 reads CASSPGRAAYQETQYF. The CDR3 bases are TGTGCCAGCAGTCCTGGAAGAGCGGCCTACCAAGAGACCCAGTACTTC.